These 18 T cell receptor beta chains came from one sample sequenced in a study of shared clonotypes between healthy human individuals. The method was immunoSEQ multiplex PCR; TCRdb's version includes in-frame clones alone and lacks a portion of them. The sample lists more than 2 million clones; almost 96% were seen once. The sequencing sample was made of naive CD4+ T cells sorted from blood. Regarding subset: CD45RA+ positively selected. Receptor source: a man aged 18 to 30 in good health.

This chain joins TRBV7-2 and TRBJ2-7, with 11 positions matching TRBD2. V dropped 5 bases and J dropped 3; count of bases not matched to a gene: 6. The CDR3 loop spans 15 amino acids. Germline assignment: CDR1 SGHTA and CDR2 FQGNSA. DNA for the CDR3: TGTGCCAGCAGCGCCACCGGGACTAGCGGCTACGAGCAGTACTTC. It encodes CASSATGTSGYEQYF.

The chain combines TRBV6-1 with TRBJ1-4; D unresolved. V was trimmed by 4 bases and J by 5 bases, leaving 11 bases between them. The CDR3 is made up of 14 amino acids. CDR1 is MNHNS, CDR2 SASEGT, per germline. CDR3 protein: CASSGNGINEKLFF. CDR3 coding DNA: TGTGCCAGCAGTGGAAATGGGATCAATGAAAAACTGTTTTTT.

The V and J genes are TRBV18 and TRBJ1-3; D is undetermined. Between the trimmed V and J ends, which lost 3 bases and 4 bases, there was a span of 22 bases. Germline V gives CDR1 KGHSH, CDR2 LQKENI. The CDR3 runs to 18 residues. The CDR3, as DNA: TGTGCCAGCTCACCTCGCGGCGGATTACAATTAATCGGAAACACCATATATTTT. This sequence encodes CASSPRGGLQLIGNTIYF.

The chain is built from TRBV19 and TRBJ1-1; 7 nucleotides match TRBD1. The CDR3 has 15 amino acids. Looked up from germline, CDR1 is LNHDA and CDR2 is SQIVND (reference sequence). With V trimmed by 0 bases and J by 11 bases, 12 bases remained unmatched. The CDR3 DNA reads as TGTGCCAGTAGTATAGATCCAGGGGGTTTGGGAATGGCTTTCTTT. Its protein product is CASSIDPGGLGMAFF.

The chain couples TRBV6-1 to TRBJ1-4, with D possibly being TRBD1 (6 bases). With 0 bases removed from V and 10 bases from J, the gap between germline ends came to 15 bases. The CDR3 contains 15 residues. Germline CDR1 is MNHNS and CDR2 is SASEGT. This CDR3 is CASSEAFGGARKLFF. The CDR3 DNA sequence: TGTGCCAGCAGTGAAGCCTTCGGGGGGGCCAGAAAACTGTTTTTT.

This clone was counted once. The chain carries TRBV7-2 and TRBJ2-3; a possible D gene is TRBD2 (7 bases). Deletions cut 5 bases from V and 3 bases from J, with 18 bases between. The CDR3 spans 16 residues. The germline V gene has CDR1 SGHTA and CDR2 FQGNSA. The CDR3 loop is CASSLNLGGATDTQYF. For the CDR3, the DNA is TGTGCCAGCAGCCTGAATTTGGGGGGGGCGACAGATACGCAGTATTTT. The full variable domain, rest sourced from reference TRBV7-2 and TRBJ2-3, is GAGVSQSPSNKVTEKGKDVELRCDPISGHTALYWYRQSLGQGLEFLIYFQGNSAPDKSGLPSDRFSAERTGGSVSTLTIQRTQQEDSAVYLCASSLNLGGATDTQYFGPGTRLTVL.

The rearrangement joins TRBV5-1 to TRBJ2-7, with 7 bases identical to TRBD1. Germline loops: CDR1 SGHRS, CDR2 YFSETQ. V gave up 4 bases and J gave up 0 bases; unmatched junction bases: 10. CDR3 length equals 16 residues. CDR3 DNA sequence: TGCGCCAGCAGCCTAGGGGGCGCGATCGGCTCCTACGAGCAGTACTTC. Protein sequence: CASSLGGAIGSYEQYF.

Written as DNA, the CDR3 is TGCGCCAGCAGCCAAGACCTCTTCAGCGGAAGGGAGGGGTATGGCTACACCTTC. Amino acid sequence: CASSQDLFSGREGYGYTF. The V gene is TRBV4-3, the J gene TRBJ1-2, with D tentatively TRBD1 (5 bases). The germline V gene has CDR1 LGHNA and CDR2 YSLEER. This CDR3 spans 18 amino acids. V was cut by 0 bases and J by 5 bases, with 22 bases left in between.

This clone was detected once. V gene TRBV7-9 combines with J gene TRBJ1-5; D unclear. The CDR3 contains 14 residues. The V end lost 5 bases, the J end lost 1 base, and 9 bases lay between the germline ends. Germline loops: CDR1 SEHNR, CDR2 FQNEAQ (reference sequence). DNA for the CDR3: TGTGCCAGCAGCACAGACATAAGCAATCAGCCCCAGCATTTT. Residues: CASSTDISNQPQHF.

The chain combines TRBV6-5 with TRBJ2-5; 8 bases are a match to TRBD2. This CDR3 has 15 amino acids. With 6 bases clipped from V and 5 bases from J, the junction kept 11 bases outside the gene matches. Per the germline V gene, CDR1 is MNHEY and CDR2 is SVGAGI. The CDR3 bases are TGTGCCAGCAGGGGACTAACGGGGGGGAAGGAGACCCAGTACTTC. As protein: CASRGLTGGKETQYF.

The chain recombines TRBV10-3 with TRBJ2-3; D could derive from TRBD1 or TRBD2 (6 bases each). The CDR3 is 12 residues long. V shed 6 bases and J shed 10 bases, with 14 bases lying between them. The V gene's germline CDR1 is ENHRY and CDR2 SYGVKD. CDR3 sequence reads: CAISLGGQAQYF. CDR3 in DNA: TGTGCCATCAGCCTGGGGGGCCAGGCGCAGTATTTT.

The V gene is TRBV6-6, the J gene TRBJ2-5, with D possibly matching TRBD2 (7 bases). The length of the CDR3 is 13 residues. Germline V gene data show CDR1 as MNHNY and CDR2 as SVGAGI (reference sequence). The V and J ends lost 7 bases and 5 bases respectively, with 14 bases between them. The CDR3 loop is CASKEGGRETQYF. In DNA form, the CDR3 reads TGTGCCAGCAAGGAGGGGGGGAGGGAGACCCAGTACTTC.

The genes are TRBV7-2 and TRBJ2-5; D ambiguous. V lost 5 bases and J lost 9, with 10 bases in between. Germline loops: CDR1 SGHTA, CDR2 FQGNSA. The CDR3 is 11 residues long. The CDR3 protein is CASSNTAAQYF. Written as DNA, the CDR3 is TGTGCCAGCAGCAACACTGCGGCCCAGTACTTC. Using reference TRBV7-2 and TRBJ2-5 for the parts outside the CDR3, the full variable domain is GAGVSQSPSNKVTEKGKDVELRCDPISGHTALYWYRQSLGQGLEFLIYFQGNSAPDKSGLPSDRFSAERTGGSVSTLTIQRTQQEDSAVYLCASSNTAAQYFGPGTRLLVL.

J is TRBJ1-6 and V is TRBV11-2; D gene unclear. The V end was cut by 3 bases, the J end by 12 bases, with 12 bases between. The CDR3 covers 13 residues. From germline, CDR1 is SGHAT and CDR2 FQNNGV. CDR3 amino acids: CASSLSISQPLHF. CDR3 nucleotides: TGTGCCAGCAGCTTGTCTATTAGCCAACCCCTCCACTTT. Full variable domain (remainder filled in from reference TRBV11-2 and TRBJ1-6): EAGVAQSPRYKIIEKRQSVAFWCNPISGHATLYWYQQILGQGPKLLIQFQNNGVVDDSQLPKDRFSAERLKGVDSTLKIQPAKLEDSAVYLCASSLSISQPLHFGNGTRLTVT.

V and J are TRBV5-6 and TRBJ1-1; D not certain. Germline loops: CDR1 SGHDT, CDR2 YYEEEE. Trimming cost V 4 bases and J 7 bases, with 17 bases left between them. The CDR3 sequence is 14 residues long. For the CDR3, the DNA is TGTGCCAGCAGCCATTACGGGGAGTCAAATGAAGCTTTCTTT. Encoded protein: CASSHYGESNEAFF.

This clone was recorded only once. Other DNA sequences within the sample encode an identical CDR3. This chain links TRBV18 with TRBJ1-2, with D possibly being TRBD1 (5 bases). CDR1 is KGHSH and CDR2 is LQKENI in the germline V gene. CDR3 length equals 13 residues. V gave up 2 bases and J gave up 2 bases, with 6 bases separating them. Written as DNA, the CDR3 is TGTGCCAGCTCACCAGGACAAAACTATGGCTACACCTTC. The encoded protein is CASSPGQNYGYTF.

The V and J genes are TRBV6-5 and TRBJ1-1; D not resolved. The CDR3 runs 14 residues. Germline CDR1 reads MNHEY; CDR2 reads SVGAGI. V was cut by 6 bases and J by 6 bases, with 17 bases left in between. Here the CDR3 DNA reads TGTGCCAGCAGATCAGACATGGGCCCCGCTGAAGCTTTCTTT. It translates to CASRSDMGPAEAFF.

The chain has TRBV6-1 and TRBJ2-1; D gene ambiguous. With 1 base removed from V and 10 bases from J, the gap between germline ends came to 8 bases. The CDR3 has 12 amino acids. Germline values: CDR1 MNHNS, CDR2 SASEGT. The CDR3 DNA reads TGTGCCAGCAGTGAAGGTAGGGCCGAGCAGTTCTTC. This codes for CASSEGRAEQFF.